The present T cell receptor beta chain was sequenced within a study of blood T cell repertoires in COVID-19. Study context: The origin of the acute and convalescent COVID-19 samples was the United States, Italy and Spain. In each case, the material was cDNA or gDNA derived from T cells, B-cell-depleted T cells, or PBMCs.

In the authors' workflow: The assay estimated nucleated cells by amplifying reference gene primers. Produced via immunoSEQ multiplex PCR; TCRdb's table is partial and in-frame only. The DNA gave D and trimming, while V, J and clone size come from that table. Here the sample spans approximately 96,000 clones, 90% to 95% being singletons. CDR1 is SGHTA and CDR2 is FQGNSA in the germline V gene. With V trimmed by 1 base and J by 2 bases, 6 bases remained unmatched. This CDR3 comprises 16 residues. The TCR was taken from a human donor with active COVID-19. The donor label of this sample is uncertain. This chain uses TRBV7-2 with TRBJ2-5; 8 bases align to TRBD2. Sequencing was done on a sample of peripheral blood. In DNA form, the CDR3 reads TGTGCCAGCAGCTTAGTCTCCGGGGGGGGACAAGAGACCCAGTACTTC. The encoded protein is CASSLVSGGGQETQYF.